This T cell receptor (beta chain) was documented in a study of blood T cell repertoires in COVID-19. The method was immunoSEQ multiplex PCR; TCRdb's version includes in-frame clones alone and lacks a portion of them. The sample lists some 270,000 clones; about 80% were seen once. The CDR3 sequence is 13 residues long. The V and J ends lost 4 bases and 3 bases, in that order; junction bases with no gene match: 2. Germline CDR1 SGHRS, CDR2 YFSETQ. The sequence was obtained from a person between 65 and 79 years old with COVID-19, enrolled during active disease. The chain links TRBV5-1 to TRBJ1-1, with TRBD1 identical over 8 bases. Source material: peripheral blood. The CDR3 bases are TGCGCCAGCAGCACAGGGGGGGACACTGAAGCTTTCTTT. Amino acid sequence: CASSTGGDTEAFF.